This T cell receptor beta chain comes out of a study of blood T cell repertoires in COVID-19. Study in general: T cells, B-cell-depleted T cells, or PBMCs supplied cDNA or gDNA.

The table came from immunoSEQ multiplex PCR; TCRdb's copy has only in-frame clones and leaves some out. The sample holds around 300,000 clones; 90% are singletons and the top ten take under 1.1%. Unmatched junction bases numbered 4, after V lost 3 bases and J lost 4 bases. This CDR3 comprises 15 residues. CDR1 is MNHNS and CDR2 is SASEGT in the germline V gene. What was sequenced was peripheral blood. This sequence was found in a woman aged 35 to 49 with COVID-19, enrolled during active disease. This chain connects TRBV6-1 to TRBJ2-3; 10 bases match TRBD2. As DNA, the CDR3 is TGTGCCAGCAGTGATTCTAGCGGGGGTCCAGATACGCAGTATTTT. This encodes CASSDSSGGPDTQYF.